This TCR beta chain was retrieved from a study of cytomegalovirus exposure and HLA in healthy donors. At the level of the study: Sequencing of some 200 million T cells in an earlier analysis found roughly 120 million unique TCR beta sequences. Notes on the study in general: Sequencing artifact likely explains a cluster of highly shared sequence variants. In a later analysis, an Asian-associated ancestry cluster reportedly showed fewer N-insertions than the roughly 730-donor mean. High sensitivity and specificity were reportedly achieved when the classifier diagnosed cytomegalovirus status.

With 60 Vbeta and 13 Jbeta primers, the PCR was carried out. Using immunoSEQ multiplex PCR, the repertoire was profiled, and TCRdb retains in-frame clones only, with some absent. Here the sample spans 100,000 to 150,000 clones, around 80% being singletons. This clone occurred a few times. Its antigen is as yet unknown. Material for sequencing was PBMCs. This TCR came from a young man in good health and CMV-seropositive.

The CDR3: CASCIGTSGLNEQFF. The CDR3, as DNA: TGTGCCAGCTGCATCGGGACTAGCGGGCTTAATGAGCAGTTCTTC. The V call is TRBV11-2, the J call TRBJ2-1, with 12 nucleotides matching TRBD2. Germline CDR1 is SGHAT and CDR2 is FQNNGV. This CDR3 comprises 15 residues. The trim removed 8 bases at V and 7 bases at J, leaving 9 bases unmatched.